These T cell receptor beta chains were read from a single sample in a study of identical twins. In TCRdb, the 5' RACE reads were re-called with MiXCR into one record per CDR3 protein. Among some 1,700,000 distinct CDR3 sequences, about 31% were seen once, and the ten largest hold under 0.35%. Sequenced input: cord blood. These receptors originate from a newborn girl in good health. CDR3s include the opening cysteine and the closing phenylalanine or tryptophan. The order of the fields is J gene, V gene, clone size, D gene, CDR3 protein, CDR3 DNA. A D gene is named only where the DNA matches it firmly. Size values are once, few and many counts, or a class for expanded clones, and some rows have none.

j_gene: TRBJ1-1; v_gene: TRBV9; abundance: few; d_gene: -; CDR3aa: CASSTRSNTEAFF; CDR3nt: TGTGCCAGCAGCACCCGCTCGAATACTGAAGCTTTCTTT
j_gene: TRBJ2-7; v_gene: TRBV10-3; abundance: -; d_gene: -; CDR3aa: CAIGDTGSMSSYNEQYF; CDR3nt: TGTGCCATCGGTGATACCGGTTCGATGAGCTCCTACAATGAGCAGTACTTC
j_gene: TRBJ2-5; v_gene: TRBV20-1; abundance: few; d_gene: TRBD1; CDR3aa: CSAGIPGQTWGFQETQYF; CDR3nt: TGCAGTGCTGGAATACCGGGACAGACCTGGGGATTTCAAGAGACCCAGTACTTC
j_gene: TRBJ2-7; v_gene: TRBV21-1; abundance: few; d_gene: -; CDR3aa: CASSNRESSYEQYF; CDR3nt: TGTGCCAGCAGCAATCGGGAGAGCTCCTACGAGCAGTACTTC
j_gene: TRBJ2-4; v_gene: TRBV7-2; abundance: -; d_gene: -; CDR3aa: CASSLRQGQNIQYF; CDR3nt: TGTGCCAGCAGCTTAAGGCAGGGGCAAAACATTCAGTACTTC
j_gene: TRBJ1-1; v_gene: TRBV28; abundance: -; d_gene: -; CDR3aa: CASSYGFGAVMNTEAFF; CDR3nt: TGTGCCAGCAGTTACGGTTTTGGTGCAGTTATGAACACTGAAGCTTTCTTT
j_gene: TRBJ2-2; v_gene: TRBV25-1; abundance: few; d_gene: TRBD1; CDR3aa: CASSTTGGFTGELFF; CDR3nt: TGTGCCAGCAGTACCACAGGGGGATTCACCGGGGAGCTGTTTTTT
j_gene: TRBJ2-1; v_gene: TRBV19; abundance: -; d_gene: TRBD2; CDR3aa: CASSIASGVYNEQFF; CDR3nt: TGTGCCAGTAGTATAGCTAGCGGGGTTTACAATGAGCAGTTCTTC
j_gene: TRBJ2-4; v_gene: TRBV20-1; abundance: -; d_gene: -; CDR3aa: CSARAHVKNIQYF; CDR3nt: TGCAGTGCTAGAGCCCACGTGAAAAACATTCAGTACTTC
j_gene: TRBJ1-1; v_gene: TRBV5-1; abundance: few; d_gene: -; CDR3aa: CASSFRQPNTEAFF; CDR3nt: TGCGCCAGCAGCTTCCGACAGCCGAACACTGAAGCTTTCTTT
j_gene: TRBJ2-7; v_gene: TRBV10-3; abundance: -; d_gene: -; CDR3aa: CAISDRGASGHFSYEQYF; CDR3nt: TGTGCCATCAGTGACCGTGGGGCCTCGGGACACTTCTCCTACGAGCAGTACTTC
j_gene: TRBJ1-5; v_gene: TRBV7-9; abundance: few; d_gene: TRBD1; CDR3aa: CASSLLLTGGQEQPQHF; CDR3nt: TGTGCCAGCAGCTTATTGTTGACAGGGGGACAGGAGCAGCCCCAGCATTTT
j_gene: TRBJ1-1; v_gene: TRBV29-1; abundance: few; d_gene: -; CDR3aa: CSVPREWNTEAFF; CDR3nt: TGCAGCGTACCCAGGGAGTGGAACACTGAAGCTTTCTTT
j_gene: TRBJ2-7; v_gene: TRBV20-1; abundance: -; d_gene: -; CDR3aa: CSAGRSSRRYEQYF; CDR3nt: TGCAGTGCTGGACGGAGTTCCCGTCGCTACGAGCAGTACTTC
j_gene: TRBJ1-2; v_gene: TRBV12-5; abundance: few; d_gene: -; CDR3aa: CASGLVLSNRGGPNYGYTF; CDR3nt: TGTGCTAGTGGTTTGGTACTTTCGAACCGGGGGGGCCCTAACTATGGCTACACCTTC
j_gene: TRBJ2-2; v_gene: TRBV28; abundance: -; d_gene: TRBD2; CDR3aa: CASSLWTSGSTGELFF; CDR3nt: TGTGCCAGCAGTTTATGGACTAGCGGGAGCACCGGGGAGCTGTTTTTT
j_gene: TRBJ1-5; v_gene: TRBV7-9; abundance: -; d_gene: -; CDR3aa: CASSLGGRVDQPQHF; CDR3nt: TGTGCCAGCAGCTTAGGGGGCAGGGTCGATCAGCCCCAGCATTTT
j_gene: TRBJ2-1; v_gene: TRBV6-6; abundance: -; d_gene: TRBD1; CDR3aa: CASRKTGDNEQFF; CDR3nt: TGTGCCAGCAGAAAGACAGGGGACAATGAGCAGTTCTTC
j_gene: TRBJ2-3; v_gene: TRBV21-1; abundance: -; d_gene: -; CDR3aa: CASSKLQAITDTQYF; CDR3nt: TGTGCCAGCAGCAAACTTCAGGCGATCACAGATACGCAGTATTTT
j_gene: TRBJ1-1; v_gene: TRBV10-3; abundance: -; d_gene: TRBD1; CDR3aa: CAISERQGGNTEAFF; CDR3nt: TGTGCCATCAGTGAGAGACAGGGGGGGAACACTGAAGCTTTCTTT
j_gene: TRBJ2-7; v_gene: TRBV20-1; abundance: many; d_gene: TRBD2; CDR3aa: CSARDRTSGSEQYF; CDR3nt: TGCAGTGCTAGAGATCGGACTAGCGGGAGCGAGCAGTACTTC
j_gene: TRBJ2-5; v_gene: TRBV7-2; abundance: few; d_gene: TRBD2; CDR3aa: CASSLAGGIGETQYF; CDR3nt: TGTGCCAGCAGCTTAGCGGGGGGGATAGGAGAGACCCAGTACTTC
j_gene: TRBJ2-1; v_gene: TRBV6-5; abundance: few; d_gene: TRBD1; CDR3aa: CASSWGRTGGNEQFF; CDR3nt: TGTGCCAGCAGTTGGGGACGGACAGGGGGCAATGAGCAGTTCTTC
j_gene: TRBJ2-2; v_gene: TRBV7-9; abundance: -; d_gene: -; CDR3aa: CASSLESTLTGVELFF; CDR3nt: TGTGCCAGCAGCTTAGAATCTACTCTCACCGGGGTGGAGCTGTTTTTT
j_gene: TRBJ1-2; v_gene: TRBV10-3; abundance: -; d_gene: -; CDR3aa: CAISESAYGGYGCTF; CDR3nt: TGTGCCATCAGTGAGTCGGCTTACGGAGGTTATGGCTGCACCTTC
j_gene: TRBJ1-4; v_gene: TRBV28; abundance: -; d_gene: -; CDR3aa: CASSLAGAASNEKLFF; CDR3nt: TGTGCCAGCAGTTTAGCCGGCGCGGCCTCTAATGAAAAACTGTTTTTT
j_gene: TRBJ2-3; v_gene: TRBV11-2; abundance: -; d_gene: -; CDR3aa: CASSSIGSTQYF; CDR3nt: TGTGCCAGCAGCTCGATTGGCAGTACGCAGTATTTT
j_gene: TRBJ2-3; v_gene: TRBV3-1; abundance: few; d_gene: -; CDR3aa: CASSQRGAIRTDTQYF; CDR3nt: TGTGCCAGCAGCCAACGGGGCGCGATACGCACAGATACGCAGTATTTT
j_gene: TRBJ2-5; v_gene: TRBV2; abundance: -; d_gene: TRBD1; CDR3aa: CASRGTGKETQYF; CDR3nt: TGTGCCAGCAGAGGGACAGGGAAGGAGACCCAGTACTTC
j_gene: TRBJ2-1; v_gene: TRBV28; abundance: few; d_gene: TRBD1; CDR3aa: CASRKGQGISYNEQFF; CDR3nt: TGTGCCAGCAGAAAGGGACAGGGCATCTCCTACAATGAGCAGTTCTTC
j_gene: TRBJ2-7; v_gene: TRBV30; abundance: few; d_gene: TRBD1; CDR3aa: CAWRVGTGVLKYF; CDR3nt: TGTGCCTGGAGAGTCGGGACAGGAGTTTTGAAGTACTTC
j_gene: TRBJ1-2; v_gene: TRBV11-2; abundance: -; d_gene: -; CDR3aa: CASSSLPGGGNYGYTF; CDR3nt: TGTGCCAGCAGCTCTCTTCCCGGGGGAGGCAACTATGGCTACACCTTC
j_gene: TRBJ1-5; v_gene: TRBV3-1; abundance: -; d_gene: TRBD1; CDR3aa: CASSQGWGQGNQPQHF; CDR3nt: TGTGCCAGCAGCCAAGGGTGGGGACAGGGCAATCAGCCCCAGCATTTT
j_gene: TRBJ1-1; v_gene: TRBV4-1; abundance: -; d_gene: -; CDR3aa: CASSHNTGNTEAFF; CDR3nt: TGCGCCAGCAGCCACAATACAGGGAACACTGAAGCTTTCTTT
j_gene: TRBJ2-5; v_gene: TRBV20-1; abundance: many; d_gene: -; CDR3aa: CSATSETQYF; CDR3nt: TGCAGTGCTACTAGCGAGACCCAGTACTTC
j_gene: TRBJ2-7; v_gene: TRBV6-5; abundance: few; d_gene: TRBD2; CDR3aa: CASSYSAGLTTYEQYF; CDR3nt: TGTGCCAGCAGTTACTCCGCGGGACTAACAACTTACGAGCAGTACTTC
j_gene: TRBJ1-6; v_gene: TRBV6-5; abundance: -; d_gene: -; CDR3aa: CASSYSVVYNSPLHF; CDR3nt: TGTGCCAGCAGTTACTCGGTAGTATATAATTCACCCCTCCACTTT
j_gene: TRBJ2-5; v_gene: TRBV5-6; abundance: few; d_gene: -; CDR3aa: CASSLGQPWETQYF; CDR3nt: TGTGCCAGCAGCTTAGGGCAGCCCTGGGAGACCCAGTACTTC
j_gene: TRBJ2-7; v_gene: TRBV13; abundance: -; d_gene: TRBD2; CDR3aa: CASSLRTSGTRKGEQYF; CDR3nt: TGTGCCAGCAGCCTTAGGACTAGCGGGACCAGAAAGGGCGAGCAGTACTTC
j_gene: TRBJ2-5; v_gene: TRBV25-1; abundance: -; d_gene: -; CDR3aa: CASSEFGVIGQETQYF; CDR3nt: TGTGCCAGCAGTGAATTTGGAGTTATTGGCCAAGAGACCCAGTACTTC
j_gene: TRBJ2-1; v_gene: TRBV12-3/TRBV12-4; abundance: -; d_gene: -; CDR3aa: CASSLRGAPRNEQFF; CDR3nt: TGTGCCAGCAGTTTACGGGGGGCCCCTCGGAATGAGCAGTTCTTC
j_gene: TRBJ2-3; v_gene: TRBV27; abundance: -; d_gene: TRBD2; CDR3aa: CASSPWTSFLTDTQYF; CDR3nt: TGTGCCAGCAGTCCGTGGACTAGTTTTTTGACAGATACGCAGTATTTT
j_gene: TRBJ2-3; v_gene: TRBV10-1; abundance: few; d_gene: TRBD1; CDR3aa: CASTTGTGASYTQYF; CDR3nt: TGCGCCAGTACCACCGGGACAGGGGCCAGTTACACGCAGTATTTT
j_gene: TRBJ1-2; v_gene: TRBV28; abundance: -; d_gene: -; CDR3aa: CASSSGKITGYTF; CDR3nt: TGTGCCAGCAGTTCCGGGAAGATCACTGGCTACACCTTC
j_gene: TRBJ2-1; v_gene: TRBV12-3/TRBV12-4; abundance: -; d_gene: TRBD2; CDR3aa: CASSPQGLAGGLNEQFF; CDR3nt: TGTGCCAGCAGTCCCCAGGGACTAGCGGGAGGCCTCAATGAGCAGTTCTTC
j_gene: TRBJ2-4; v_gene: TRBV29-1; abundance: many; d_gene: TRBD2; CDR3aa: CSVEYVGLGNIQYF; CDR3nt: TGCAGCGTTGAATATGTGGGACTAGGGAACATTCAGTACTTC
j_gene: TRBJ1-1; v_gene: TRBV7-8; abundance: -; d_gene: -; CDR3aa: CASSLKWAMNTEAFF; CDR3nt: TGTGCCAGCAGCTTAAAGTGGGCTATGAACACTGAAGCTTTCTTT
j_gene: TRBJ2-1; v_gene: TRBV20-1; abundance: -; d_gene: TRBD2; CDR3aa: CSARAASGVYNEQFF; CDR3nt: TGCAGTGCTAGAGCGGCTAGCGGAGTTTACAATGAGCAGTTCTTC
j_gene: TRBJ1-4; v_gene: TRBV25-1; abundance: -; d_gene: TRBD1; CDR3aa: CASSDGWPGQGFDEKLFF; CDR3nt: TGTGCCAGCAGTGACGGGTGGCCGGGACAGGGTTTCGATGAAAAACTGTTTTTT
j_gene: TRBJ1-2; v_gene: TRBV6-1; abundance: few; d_gene: -; CDR3aa: CASSSPPRLANYGYTF; CDR3nt: TGTGCCAGCAGCAGTCCCCCTAGGCTGGCTAACTATGGCTACACCTTC
j_gene: TRBJ1-5; v_gene: TRBV6-5; abundance: few; d_gene: TRBD1; CDR3aa: CASSYPQGGSNQPQHF; CDR3nt: TGTGCCAGCAGTTACCCCCAGGGGGGGAGCAATCAGCCCCAGCATTTT